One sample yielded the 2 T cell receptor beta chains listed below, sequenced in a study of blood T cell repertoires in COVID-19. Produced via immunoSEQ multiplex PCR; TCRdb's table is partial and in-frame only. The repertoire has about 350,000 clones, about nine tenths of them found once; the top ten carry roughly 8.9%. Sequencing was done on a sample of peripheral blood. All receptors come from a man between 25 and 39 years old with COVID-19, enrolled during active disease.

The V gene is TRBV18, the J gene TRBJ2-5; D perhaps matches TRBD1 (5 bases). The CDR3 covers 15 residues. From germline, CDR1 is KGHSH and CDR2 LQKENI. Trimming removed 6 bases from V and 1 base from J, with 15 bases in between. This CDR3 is CASSPSVGPQETQYF. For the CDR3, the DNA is TGTGCCAGCTCTCCCTCGGTGGGGCCCCAAGAGACCCAGTACTTC. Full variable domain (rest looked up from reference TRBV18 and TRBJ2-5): NAGVMQNPRHLVRRRGQEARLRCSPMKGHSHVYWYRQLPEEGLKFMVYLQKENIIDESGMPKERFSAEFPKEGPSILRIQQVVRGDSAAYFCASSPSVGPQETQYFGPGTRLLVL.

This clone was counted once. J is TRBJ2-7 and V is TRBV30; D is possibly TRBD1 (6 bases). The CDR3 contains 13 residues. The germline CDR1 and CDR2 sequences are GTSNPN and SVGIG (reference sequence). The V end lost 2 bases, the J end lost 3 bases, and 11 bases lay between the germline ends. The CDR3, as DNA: TGTGCCTGGAGTCGAGGACAGAGCTACGAGCAGTACTTC. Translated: CAWSRGQSYEQYF.